The 17 T cell receptor beta chains below come from one sample, sequenced in a study of blood T cell repertoires in COVID-19. TCRdb keeps only in-frame clones here, not all; method: immunoSEQ multiplex PCR. The data contain approximately 230,000 clones, 85% to 90% of them singletons. Sequencing was performed on PBMCs or T cells enriched from blood (not recorded which). These receptors were taken from a man aged 35 to 55 who had recovered from COVID-19.

The chain recombines TRBV28 with TRBJ1-1; D perhaps matches TRBD1 (6 bases). Trimming cost V 8 bases and J 0 bases, with 16 bases left between them. CDR3 size: 15 residues. Per the germline V gene, CDR1 is MDHEN and CDR2 is SYDVKM. The CDR3 protein is CASFSEGELNTEAFF. The CDR3 bases are TGTGCCAGCTTTAGCGAGGGGGAACTGAACACTGAAGCTTTCTTT.

V is TRBV6-9 and J is TRBJ2-1, with 8 bases that match TRBD1. The germline V gene encodes CDR1 MNHGY and CDR2 SVAAGI. The CDR3 is 15 residues long. V shed 4 bases, J shed 3 bases, and the junction held 5 bases outside the gene matches. The CDR3 spells CASSWAGGYYNEQFF. CDR3 coding DNA: TGTGCCAGCAGTTGGGCAGGGGGCTACTACAATGAGCAGTTCTTC.

This chain connects TRBV4-2 to TRBJ1-4; TRBD1 agrees at 8 bases. The CDR3 covers 17 residues. V lost 1 base to trimming and J lost 7 bases; unmatched junction nucleotides: 11. From germline, CDR1 is LGHNA and CDR2 YNFKEQ. The CDR3 sequence: CASSQGDRRVPSEKLFF. The CDR3 coding sequence is TGTGCCAGCAGCCAAGGGGACAGGAGGGTCCCCAGTGAAAAACTGTTTTTT.

This chain joins TRBV7-5 and TRBJ1-6. TRBV7-5 is a known pseudogene. The CDR3 runs 11 residues. The CDR3 bases are TGTGTCAGAACCGGGATGTCACCCCTCCACTTT. Its protein product is CVRTGMSPLHF.

This clone was seen a single time. The chain employs TRBV11-2 and TRBJ1-2, with TRBD1 matching 8 bases. Germline V CDR1 and CDR2: SGHAT, FQNNGV. V was clipped by 8 bases and J by 3 bases; unmatched bases: 8. There are 14 residues in the CDR3. The CDR3 DNA sequence: TGTGCCAGCGGTAGGGACAGGTACCACTATGGCTACACCTTC. Protein: CASGRDRYHYGYTF.

The chain carries TRBV6-4 and TRBJ2-3; 8 bases agree with TRBD1. Germline values: CDR1 MRHNA, CDR2 SNTAGT. CDR3 size: 14 residues. V shed 8 bases and J 0 bases; nucleotides not matched to a gene: 4. CDR3 DNA sequence: TGTGCCAGCTTCGGGGACAGGAGCACAGATACGCAGTATTTT. It specifies CASFGDRSTDTQYF.

The rearrangement joins TRBV3-1 (or the pseudogene TRBV3-2) to TRBJ2-1, with D maybe TRBD2 (6 bases). CDR1 and CDR2 (germline): LGHDT, YNNKEL (reference sequence). Trimming removed 1 base at V and 12 bases at J, with 10 bases between. The CDR3 length is 12 residues. The CDR3 nucleotides read TGTGCCAGCAGCCAAGGGTGGCGGGGGCAGTTCTTC. Translating it yields CASSQGWRGQFF.

The rearrangement links TRBV30 to TRBJ2-1, with D tentatively TRBD2 (6 bases). There are 13 residues in the CDR3. V gave up 2 bases and J gave up 3 bases, with 8 bases separating them. The germline CDR1 and CDR2 sequences are GTSNPN and SVGIG (reference sequence). CDR3 coding DNA: TGTGCCTGGAGTACCGGGGGCTACAATGAGCAGTTCTTC. The encoded protein is CAWSTGGYNEQFF.

This chain links TRBV7-9 with TRBJ2-5, with D hard to call. Per the germline V gene, CDR1 is SEHNR and CDR2 is FQNEAQ (reference sequence). V shed 1 base and J shed 1 base, with 4 bases lying between them. CDR3 size: 13 residues. The CDR3 DNA reads TGTGCCAGCAGCTTAGGAGCCCAAGAGACCCAGTACTTC. Residues: CASSLGAQETQYF.

This clone was recorded once. This chain connects TRBV7-8 to TRBJ2-3; the match to TRBD2 covers 11 bases. CDR3 length: 18 amino acids. Germline CDR1 reads SGHVS; CDR2 reads FQNEAQ. The V gene end was trimmed by 0 bases and the J gene end by 2 bases; junction bases not matched to a gene: 7. This CDR3 is CASSLARASGGPTDTQYF. Here the CDR3 DNA reads TGTGCCAGCAGCTTAGCGCGGGCTAGCGGGGGGCCCACAGATACGCAGTATTTT.

The chain links TRBV5-1 to TRBJ2-1; 14 nucleotides align to TRBD2. V lost 4 bases to trimming and J lost 9 bases; unmatched junction nucleotides: 6. Per the germline V gene, CDR1 is SGHRS and CDR2 is YFSETQ. CDR3 length: 15 residues. The chain's CDR3 is CASSQTSGGATEQFF. The CDR3 DNA reads TGCGCCAGCAGCCAGACTAGCGGGGGGGCTACTGAGCAGTTCTTC.

The J gene is TRBJ2-1, the V gene TRBV7-2; 10 bases are a match to TRBD2. The CDR3 sequence is 16 residues long. The ends lost 5 bases at V and 3 bases at J; junction bases unmatched: 7. Per germline, CDR1 SGHTA and CDR2 FQGNSA. CDR3: CASSVSGGANYNEQFF. As DNA, the CDR3 is TGTGCCAGCAGCGTGAGCGGGGGGGCGAACTACAATGAGCAGTTCTTC.

The CDR3 region has the DNA TGCAGCGTTGGAGACTCTTATGTCTTGGAGCAGTACTTC. Translated: CSVGDSYVLEQYF. This rearrangement joins TRBV29-1 to TRBJ2-7, with D unresolved. The germline V and J ends were trimmed by 4 bases and 7 bases, with 17 bases remaining between them. Germline-derived CDR1 and CDR2 are SQVTM and ANQGSEA. The CDR3 is 13 residues long.

V and J are TRBV3-1 (or the pseudogene TRBV3-2) and TRBJ2-1; TRBD2 agrees at 11 bases. From germline, CDR1 is LGHDT and CDR2 YNNKEL (reference sequence). Trimming at V came to 5 bases and at J to 9 bases, leaving 15 bases not matched to a gene. The CDR3 runs to 17 residues. This CDR3 is CASSEIAGGPIYSEQFF. DNA of the CDR3: TGTGCCAGCAGCGAGATAGCGGGAGGGCCTATATATAGTGAGCAGTTCTTC.

The chain links TRBV5-1 to TRBJ2-7; tentatively, D is TRBD1 (5 bases). Germline V gives CDR1 SGHRS, CDR2 YFSETQ. The CDR3 covers 15 residues. The ends were cut back, 1 base at V and 0 bases at J, with 11 bases in the middle. The CDR3 DNA reads as TGCGCCAGCAGCTTGAAGGCACAGGTCTCCTACGAGCAGTACTTC. This encodes CASSLKAQVSYEQYF.

This sequence joins TRBV19 and TRBJ2-3, with 8 bases matching TRBD1. The V gene's germline CDR1 is LNHDA and CDR2 SQIVND (reference sequence). The CDR3 covers 13 residues. With 7 bases clipped from V and 3 bases from J, the junction kept 3 bases outside the gene matches. In nucleotides, the CDR3 is TGTGCCAGTACGGACAGGGATACAGATACGCAGTATTTT. It is translated as CASTDRDTDTQYF.

The chain links TRBV2 to TRBJ1-2; no definite D call. The CDR3 covers 10 residues. Germline assignment: CDR1 SNHLY and CDR2 FYNNEI. The CDR3 DNA reads TGTGCTCAAGCGGGGTATGGCTACACCTTC. Translated: CAQAGYGYTF.